This T cell receptor (beta chain) was obtained from a study of shared clonotypes between healthy human individuals. CDR3 size: 16 residues. V dropped 4 bases and J dropped 2 bases, with 16 bases sitting between them. The V gene's germline CDR1 is SNHLY and CDR2 FYNNEI. Naive-designated CD8 cells lacked CD45RO, were positively enriched for CCR7, and omitted terminally differentiated effector memory CD45RA+ cells. This table comes from immunoSEQ multiplex PCR, and its TCRdb copy is limited to in-frame clones, with some not included. The data contain a few million clones, around 93% of them seen just once; the ten biggest clones take up 1.5% to 2%.

The clonotype originates from a man between 18 and 29 years old in good health. Some clones in this sample may be carry-over from other donors' samples. The specimen sequenced was naive CD8+ T cells from PBMCs. The V and J genes are TRBV2 and TRBJ2-3; D could derive from TRBD1 or TRBD2 (5 bases each). The CDR3 DNA reads TGTGCCAGCAGTGTGGGCAGGGAGTTGGACACAGATACGCAGTATTTT. Amino acid sequence: CASSVGRELDTDTQYF.